The 24 T cell receptor beta chains given below trace back to one sample, sequenced in a study of T cell responses to AZD1222 COVID-19 vaccine. Data came from immunoSEQ multiplex PCR; TCRdb stores just in-frame clones and leaves some out. The sample includes 110,000 or so clones, around 89% of them seen just once. The source material was peripheral blood, sampled 28 days after the second AZD1222 dose. The source is an adult who received the AZD1222 COVID-19 vaccine.

This clone was detected only once. The CDR3 loop reads CASSQDGGTWGDQETQYF. The CDR3 nucleotides read TGTGCCAGCAGCCAAGATGGAGGGACCTGGGGAGACCAAGAGACCCAGTACTTC. This chain connects TRBV14 to TRBJ2-5; D perhaps matches TRBD2 (6 bases). With 0 bases removed from V and 0 bases from J, the gap between germline ends came to 17 bases. The CDR3 loop spans 18 amino acids. The germline gives CDR1 SGHDN, CDR2 FVKESK.

The CDR3 spells CASSQAGTSVNEQFF. The CDR3 DNA is TGTGCCAGCAGCCAAGCCGGGACTAGCGTAAATGAGCAGTTCTTC. The chain is built from TRBV4-2 and TRBJ2-1; 10 bases are a match to TRBD2. The CDR3 extends over 15 amino acids. V shed 1 base, J shed 7 bases, and the junction held 4 bases outside the gene matches. The germline CDR1 and CDR2 sequences are LGHNA and YNFKEQ.

DNA for the CDR3: TGTGCCAGCAGCTTTACGGGGACCTCGGACAATGAGCAGTTCTTC. The encoded protein is CASSFTGTSDNEQFF. The chain recombines TRBV7-9 with TRBJ2-1; D possibly uses TRBD1 or TRBD2 (5 bases each). The germline V gene encodes CDR1 SEHNR and CDR2 FQNEAQ (reference sequence). The germline V and J ends were trimmed by 3 bases and 5 bases, with 14 bases remaining between them. The CDR3 contains 15 residues.

The chain combines TRBV25-1 with TRBJ2-3; tentative D call: TRBD2 (5 bases). This CDR3 is 15 amino acids long. The V and J ends lost 5 bases and 1 base respectively, with 13 bases between them. Germline V CDR1 and CDR2: MGHDK, SYGVNS. The CDR3 bases are TGTGCCAGCAGTCGGTACGGGGAAGGCACAGATACGCAGTATTTT. This codes for CASSRYGEGTDTQYF.

This chain links TRBV2 with TRBJ2-2; 7 bases line up with TRBD1. The germline V gene has CDR1 SNHLY and CDR2 FYNNEI. The CDR3 spans 12 residues. Losses at the gene ends were 6 bases for V and 6 bases for J; bases not matched to a gene: 1. The CDR3 region is CASRRGPGELFF. The CDR3 coding sequence is TGTGCCAGCAGGAGGGGGCCCGGGGAGCTGTTTTTT. Based on the CDR3 plus reference TRBV2 and TRBJ2-2, the full variable domain is EPEVTQTPSHQVTQMGQEVILRCVPISNHLYFYWYRQILGQKVEFLVSFYNNEISEKSEIFDDQFSVERPDGSNFTLKIRSTKLEDSAMYFCASRRGPGELFFGEGSRLTVL.

The chain is built from TRBV28 and TRBJ1-2; 8 bases are a match to TRBD1. Germline V gives CDR1 MDHEN, CDR2 SYDVKM. The CDR3 is made up of 12 amino acids. After removal of 8 bases from V and 7 bases from J, the junction contained 6 bases not matched to a gene. CDR3 in DNA: TGTGCCAGCTTAACAGGGGGGCTTGGCTACACCTTC. It translates to CASLTGGLGYTF.

CDR3 in DNA: TGTGCCAGCAGCTCTCATGGGGGGCAAGAGACCCAGTACTTC. Its translation: CASSSHGGQETQYF. V gene TRBV7-2 combines with J gene TRBJ2-5; a weak D match, TRBD2 (6 bases). V was pared by 4 bases and J by 2 bases, with 11 bases between. Germline V lookup: CDR1 SGHTA, CDR2 FQGNSA. The CDR3 spans 14 residues. Drawing the rest from reference TRBV7-2 and TRBJ2-5, the complete variable domain is GAGVSQSPSNKVTEKGKDVELRCDPISGHTALYWYRQSLGQGLEFLIYFQGNSAPDKSGLPSDRFSAERTGGSVSTLTIQRTQQEDSAVYLCASSSHGGQETQYFGPGTRLLVL.

This rearrangement joins TRBV3-1 (or the pseudogene TRBV3-2) to TRBJ1-3; TRBD1 might be the D (5 bases). The germline CDR1 and CDR2 sequences are LGHDT and YNNKEL (reference sequence). With 1 base removed from V and 1 base from J, the gap between germline ends came to 11 bases. There are 16 residues in the CDR3. The CDR3 loop reads CASSQVVTASGNTIYF. In DNA form, the CDR3 reads TGTGCCAGCAGCCAAGTAGTGACAGCATCTGGAAACACCATATATTTT.

This chain joins TRBV5-6 and TRBJ1-5; TRBD1 matches at 9 bases. Per the germline V gene, CDR1 is SGHDT and CDR2 is YYEEEE. The V segment lost 0 bases and the J segment 5 bases; nucleotides outside the gene matches: 3. The CDR3 extends over 15 amino acids. The CDR3 is CASSLGQGGHQPQHF. The CDR3 DNA reads as TGTGCCAGCAGCTTGGGACAGGGGGGCCATCAGCCCCAGCATTTT.

J is TRBJ2-6 and V is TRBV9; no reliable D call. The CDR3 loop spans 13 amino acids. V lost 0 bases and J lost 3, with 1 base in between. CDR1 is SGDLS and CDR2 is YYNGEE in the germline V gene. CDR3: CASSVVGANVLTF. The CDR3 DNA sequence: TGTGCCAGCAGCGTAGTTGGGGCCAACGTCCTGACTTTC.

The V call is TRBV5-1, the J call TRBJ1-5; 7 bases fit TRBD1. Germline loops: CDR1 SGHRS, CDR2 YFSETQ. The V segment lost 4 bases and the J segment 5 bases; nucleotides outside the gene matches: 6. This CDR3 is 14 amino acids long. The CDR3 coding sequence is TGCGCCAGCAGCCGAGGGGGCAGGGATCAGCCCCAGCATTTT. This encodes CASSRGGRDQPQHF.

The chain has TRBV11-2 and TRBJ2-5; D remains ambiguous. There are 15 residues in the CDR3. Trimming shortened V by 2 bases and J by 2 bases, and 12 bases separated the two germline ends. Germline V lookup: CDR1 SGHAT, CDR2 FQNNGV. The CDR3 DNA is TGTGCCAGCAGCTTATATTTGGCGGATCAAGAGACCCAGTACTTC. Protein sequence: CASSLYLADQETQYF.

This clone was picked up a small number of times. The CDR3 loop is CASSLYAIPSYEQYF. In nucleotides, the CDR3 is TGTGCCAGCAGCTTGTACGCTATACCTTCCTACGAGCAGTACTTC. The rearrangement joins TRBV11-2 to TRBJ2-7; D is uncertain. The V end lost 3 bases, the J end lost 1 base, and 13 bases lay between the germline ends. Germline CDR1 reads SGHAT; CDR2 reads FQNNGV. This CDR3 has 15 residues.

The chain uses TRBV5-4 and TRBJ1-6; D not certain. The CDR3 is 12 amino acids. With 5 bases removed from V and 10 bases from J, the gap between germline ends came to 10 bases. Germline CDR1 reads SGHNT; CDR2 reads YYREEE (reference sequence). Here the CDR3 reads CASSHSSSPLHF. The CDR3 DNA sequence: TGTGCCAGCAGTCATAGCTCGTCACCCCTCCACTTT.

CDR3 sequence: CSVTGGDEKLFF. CDR3 nucleotides: TGCAGCGTAACAGGGGGCGACGAAAAACTGTTTTTT. The chain carries TRBV29-1 and TRBJ1-4, with 9 positions matching TRBD1. CDR1 is SQVTM, CDR2 ANQGSEA, per germline. Trimming took 6 bases from V and 8 from J; bases not matched to a gene: 4. The CDR3 is made up of 12 amino acids.

This clone has a single count. The chain combines TRBV24-1 with TRBJ2-2; D unclear. CDR3 size: 15 residues. CDR1 and CDR2 from the germline V gene are KGHDR and SFDVKD. Between the trimmed V and J ends, which lost 7 bases and 3 bases, there was a span of 14 bases. This CDR3 reads CATSPGKPYTGELFF. In DNA form, the CDR3 reads TGTGCCACCAGCCCTGGGAAACCCTACACCGGGGAGCTGTTTTTT.

CDR3 sequence reads: CACTGGAYGYTF. CDR3 nucleotide sequence: TGTGCCTGTACAGGGGGCGCCTATGGCTACACCTTC. The V gene is TRBV30, the J gene TRBJ1-2; the match to TRBD1 covers 9 bases. CDR1 is GTSNPN, CDR2 SVGIG, per germline (reference sequence). The CDR3 consists of 12 residues. Trimming removed 6 bases from V and 4 bases from J; junction bases left unmatched: 3.

The genes are TRBV12-3 or TRBV12-4 and TRBJ2-2; no clear D gene. This CDR3 is 13 amino acids long. Deletions cut 8 bases from V and 0 bases from J, with 7 bases between. The CDR3 DNA reads TGTGCCAGCCCCGAGGCGAACACCGGGGAGCTGTTTTTT. Protein: CASPEANTGELFF.

V is TRBV5-4 and J is TRBJ1-2; 8 bases line up with TRBD1. V lost 5 bases to trimming and J lost 4 bases; unmatched junction nucleotides: 10. Germline loops: CDR1 SGHNT, CDR2 YYREEE (reference sequence). CDR3 length equals 15 residues. Written as DNA, the CDR3 is TGTGCCAGCAGAGAGGGACAGGCCTTATCCTATGGCTACACCTTC. Its protein is CASREGQALSYGYTF.

As to this clone: The junction departs from the called germline gene at one end, perhaps through a read error. CDR3 sequence reads: CSSTNNSPLHF. DNA for the CDR3: TGTTCCAGCACCAATAATTCACCCCTCCACTTT. The chain links TRBV11-2 to TRBJ1-6; unclear D gene. This CDR3 has 11 residues. Germline V CDR1 and CDR2: SGHAT, FQNNGV.

Only a few counts were recorded for this clone. The gene calls are TRBV6-5 and TRBJ1-2; weak D call: TRBD1 (5 bases). V was pared by 6 bases and J by 1 base, with 12 bases between. This CDR3 is built from 14 residues. The V gene's germline CDR1 is MNHEY and CDR2 SVGAGI. CDR3 amino acids: CASSPTGFNYGYTF. The CDR3 bases are TGTGCCAGCAGCCCAACAGGTTTTAACTATGGCTACACCTTC.

The chain links TRBV25-1 to TRBJ1-1, with a tentative D call TRBD1 (5 bases). V was clipped by 3 bases and J by 6 bases, with 14 bases between them. The CDR3 has 14 residues. Germline lookup yields CDR1 MGHDK and CDR2 SYGVNS. The CDR3 DNA reads TGTGCCAGCAGTGACCTCGCAGGGTTCGCTGAAGCTTTCTTT. Protein: CASSDLAGFAEAFF.

The chain uses TRBV7-9 and TRBJ2-7; D unclear. V gave up 5 bases and J gave up 4 bases, with 9 bases separating them. CDR1 is SEHNR, CDR2 FQNEAQ, per germline (reference sequence). The CDR3 is 12 residues long. CDR3 sequence: CASSHHQYEQYF. The CDR3 DNA follows: TGTGCCAGCAGCCACCACCAGTACGAGCAGTACTTC. The whole variable domain, filled in from reference TRBV7-9 and TRBJ2-7, reads DTGVSQNPRHKITKRGQNVTFRCDPISEHNRLYWYRQTLGQGPEFLTYFQNEAQLEKSRLLSDRFSAERPKGSFSTLEIQRTEQGDSAMYLCASSHHQYEQYFGPGTRLTVT.

This clone was seen a few times. J is TRBJ1-5 and V is TRBV28, with 7 bases lining up with TRBD1. The germline CDR1 and CDR2 sequences are MDHEN and SYDVKM. The CDR3 spans 14 residues. J was trimmed by 4 bases and V by 7 bases; bases with no gene match: 7. CDR3 coding DNA: TGTGCCAGCACTCGGACAGGTGGAAATCAGCCCCAGCATTTT. This gives the protein CASTRTGGNQPQHF.